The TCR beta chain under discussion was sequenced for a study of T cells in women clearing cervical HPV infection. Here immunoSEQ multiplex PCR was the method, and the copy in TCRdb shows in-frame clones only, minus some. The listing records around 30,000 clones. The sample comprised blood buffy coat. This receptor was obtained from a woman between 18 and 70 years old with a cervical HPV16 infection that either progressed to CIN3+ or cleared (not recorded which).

The CDR3 here is CSGNRDYSSYEQYF. The sequenced CDR3 bases are TGCAGTGGTAACCGGGACTACTCCTCCTACGAG. V and J are TRBV20-1 and TRBJ2-7; 7 bases line up with TRBD2. The CDR3 extends 3 residues past the end of the read, so its final part is completed from the germline J gene. After removal of 7 bases from V and 0 bases from J, the junction contained 9 bases not matched to a gene. This CDR3 is 14 amino acids long. The V gene's germline CDR1 is DFQATT and CDR2 SNEGSKA (reference sequence).